A selection of T cell receptor beta chains follows, all from one sample in a study of blood T cell repertoires in COVID-19. Produced via immunoSEQ multiplex PCR; TCRdb's table is partial and in-frame only. Found here are 150,000 to 200,000 clones, more than 75% of them singletons; the top ten hold 2% to 2.5%. Sequenced sample: peripheral blood. These receptors all stem from a man aged 45-65 years who had recovered from COVID-19. Both conserved end residues are part of each CDR3. Fields, in order: clone size, V gene, D gene, J gene, CDR3 DNA, CDR3 protein. The D gene is left open where the match is weak. Some rows have no size entry. The others give once, few or many, or a class for an expanded clone.

clone size: NA
V gene: TRBV27
D gene: TRBD1
J gene: TRBJ1-2
CDR3 DNA: TGTGCCAGCAGTCCGGGGACAGGGGGCGCAGGCTATGGCTACACCTTC
CDR3 protein: CASSPGTGGAGYGYTF

clone size: NA
V gene: TRBV19
D gene: NA
J gene: TRBJ2-1
CDR3 DNA: TGTGCCAGTAGTATCCGGGGAGGAGGCAGGTACAATGAGCAGTTCTTC
CDR3 protein: CASSIRGGGRYNEQFF

clone size: NA
V gene: TRBV28
D gene: NA
J gene: TRBJ2-4
CDR3 DNA: TGTGCCAGCAGTTTGCCTTTATCCCTACTAGCCAAAAACATTCAGTACTTC
CDR3 protein: CASSLPLSLLAKNIQYF

clone size: once
V gene: TRBV19
D gene: TRBD1
J gene: TRBJ1-2
CDR3 DNA: TGTGCCAGCAAAAGGGAGGGACAGGGGTCGTTAAAGGATGGCTACACCTTC
CDR3 protein: CASKREGQGSLKDGYTF

clone size: NA
V gene: TRBV6-5
D gene: NA
J gene: TRBJ1-6
CDR3 DNA: TGTGCCAGCAGTTACTCGAGAAGCTATAATTCACCCCTCCACTTT
CDR3 protein: CASSYSRSYNSPLHF

clone size: NA
V gene: TRBV4-3
D gene: NA
J gene: TRBJ2-2
CDR3 DNA: TGCGCCAGCAGAATGGGCAGGGTTGTCGGGGAGCTGTTTTTT
CDR3 protein: CASRMGRVVGELFF

clone size: NA
V gene: TRBV11-2
D gene: TRBD2
J gene: TRBJ2-3
CDR3 DNA: TGTGCCAGCAGCTCCTCGTCTAGCGGGAGCACAGATACGCAGTATTTT
CDR3 protein: CASSSSSSGSTDTQYF

clone size: NA
V gene: TRBV18
D gene: NA
J gene: TRBJ2-7
CDR3 DNA: TGTGCCAGCTCATCTCAGGGGTACGAGCAGTACTTC
CDR3 protein: CASSSQGYEQYF

clone size: NA
V gene: TRBV6-5
D gene: NA
J gene: TRBJ2-2
CDR3 DNA: TGTGCCAGACGGATGAGGTTCGGGGAGCTGTTTTTT
CDR3 protein: CARRMRFGELFF

clone size: NA
V gene: TRBV7-2
D gene: NA
J gene: TRBJ1-4
CDR3 DNA: TGTGCCAGCAGCTTAGCGCCAGCTAGGTCGACTAATGAAAAACTGTTTTTT
CDR3 protein: CASSLAPARSTNEKLFF

clone size: NA
V gene: TRBV24-1
D gene: NA
J gene: TRBJ2-1
CDR3 DNA: TGTGCCACCAGTGATTTGTCGCAGGGCAATGAGCAGTTCTTC
CDR3 protein: CATSDLSQGNEQFF

clone size: NA
V gene: TRBV28
D gene: NA
J gene: TRBJ2-7
CDR3 DNA: TGTGCCAGCCTCCCACAGGGACCTAGCTCCTACGAGCAGTACTTC
CDR3 protein: CASLPQGPSSYEQYF

clone size: NA
V gene: TRBV6-5
D gene: TRBD1
J gene: TRBJ2-7
CDR3 DNA: TGTGCCAGCAGTTATAATGACAGGGTACCCTACTACGAGCAGTACTTC
CDR3 protein: CASSYNDRVPYYEQYF

clone size: NA
V gene: TRBV12-3/TRBV12-4
D gene: NA
J gene: TRBJ2-7
CDR3 DNA: TGTGCCAGCAGTTTAGCTACCTACGAGCAGTACTTC
CDR3 protein: CASSLATYEQYF

clone size: NA
V gene: TRBV12-3/TRBV12-4
D gene: NA
J gene: TRBJ2-7
CDR3 DNA: TGTGCCAGCAGTTCCGGCTACGAGCAGTACTTC
CDR3 protein: CASSSGYEQYF

clone size: NA
V gene: TRBV29-1
D gene: NA
J gene: TRBJ2-7
CDR3 DNA: TGCAGCGTCCAGGGGGGAGACAGGAACTCCTACGAGCAGTACTTC
CDR3 protein: CSVQGGDRNSYEQYF

clone size: once
V gene: TRBV7-6
D gene: TRBD1
J gene: TRBJ2-2
CDR3 DNA: TGTGCCAGCAGCCCCGCGGACAGGATCACCGGGGAGCTGTTTTTT
CDR3 protein: CASSPADRITGELFF

clone size: NA
V gene: TRBV21-1
D gene: NA
J gene: TRBJ2-3
CDR3 DNA: TGTGCCAGCAGCAAAATTGGAGCCGGCGACACAGATACGCAGTATTTT
CDR3 protein: CASSKIGAGDTDTQYF

clone size: few
V gene: TRBV6-2/TRBV6-3
D gene: TRBD1
J gene: TRBJ2-7
CDR3 DNA: TGTGCCAGCAGTCCCCTATGGGACAGGCCATACGAGCAGTACTTC
CDR3 protein: CASSPLWDRPYEQYF

clone size: NA
V gene: TRBV27
D gene: TRBD1
J gene: TRBJ1-2
CDR3 DNA: TGTGCCAGCAGCCGACAGGGGTATGACTATGGCTACACCTTC
CDR3 protein: CASSRQGYDYGYTF

clone size: NA
V gene: TRBV3-1/TRBV3-2
D gene: NA
J gene: TRBJ2-7
CDR3 DNA: TGTGCCAGCGCGGGACGTAGCTCCTACGAGCAGTACTTC
CDR3 protein: CASAGRSSYEQYF

clone size: NA
V gene: TRBV5-1
D gene: TRBD2
J gene: TRBJ2-5
CDR3 DNA: TGCGCCAGCAGCCTAAGACTAGCGGGGGGTATGGAGACCCAGTACTTC
CDR3 protein: CASSLRLAGGMETQYF

clone size: NA
V gene: TRBV19
D gene: NA
J gene: TRBJ1-1
CDR3 DNA: TGTGCCAGTAGTACTCGGGCTGAAGCTTTCTTT
CDR3 protein: CASSTRAEAFF

clone size: NA
V gene: TRBV6-5
D gene: NA
J gene: TRBJ2-5
CDR3 DNA: TGTGCCAGCAGTTACTCCCCCAGGGGCCAAGAGACCCAGTACTTC
CDR3 protein: CASSYSPRGQETQYF

clone size: NA
V gene: TRBV10-1
D gene: NA
J gene: TRBJ2-2
CDR3 DNA: TGCGCCAGCAGATCCGACAGTACCGGGGAGCTGTTTTTT
CDR3 protein: CASRSDSTGELFF

clone size: many
V gene: TRBV9
D gene: NA
J gene: TRBJ1-6
CDR3 DNA: TGTGCCAGCAGCGTATCTTTCGGGGTGGGACTCCAGTCACCCCTCCACTTT
CDR3 protein: CASSVSFGVGLQSPLHF

clone size: NA
V gene: TRBV27
D gene: NA
J gene: TRBJ1-3
CDR3 DNA: TGTGCCAGCAGGGAGCACTCTGGAAACACCATATATTTT
CDR3 protein: CASREHSGNTIYF

clone size: NA
V gene: TRBV4-3
D gene: NA
J gene: TRBJ1-3
CDR3 DNA: TGCGCCAGCAGCCAAGAGAACAGCTTTGGAAACACCATATATTTT
CDR3 protein: CASSQENSFGNTIYF

clone size: NA
V gene: TRBV7-3
D gene: NA
J gene: TRBJ2-7
CDR3 DNA: TGTGCCAGCAGCCTCGGGGATCCTCGGGCCGAGCAGTACTTC
CDR3 protein: CASSLGDPRAEQYF

clone size: NA
V gene: TRBV5-1
D gene: TRBD1
J gene: TRBJ1-2
CDR3 DNA: TGCGCCAGCAGCCCAAACTCCGGGACAGGGAAAGGCTACACCTTC
CDR3 protein: CASSPNSGTGKGYTF

clone size: NA
V gene: TRBV5-8
D gene: TRBD1
J gene: TRBJ2-3
CDR3 DNA: TGTGCCAGCAGACTTCCCCCGGGACAGGGAAGCACAGATACGCAGTATTTT
CDR3 protein: CASRLPPGQGSTDTQYF

clone size: NA
V gene: TRBV15
D gene: NA
J gene: TRBJ2-7
CDR3 DNA: TGTGCCACCAGCGTAGACTTGCTATACGAGCAGTACTTC
CDR3 protein: CATSVDLLYEQYF

clone size: NA
V gene: TRBV5-8
D gene: TRBD1
J gene: TRBJ1-5
CDR3 DNA: TGTGCCAGCAGCGCGGGGACAGTCAATCAGCCCCAGCATTTT
CDR3 protein: CASSAGTVNQPQHF

clone size: NA
V gene: TRBV7-2
D gene: NA
J gene: TRBJ1-1
CDR3 DNA: TGTGCCAGCAGCCTAGTGAAGGGGGGGACTGAAGCTTTCTTT
CDR3 protein: CASSLVKGGTEAFF

clone size: once
V gene: TRBV28
D gene: NA
J gene: TRBJ2-7
CDR3 DNA: TGTGCCAGCCGACAGATGTTGGAGCAGTACTTC
CDR3 protein: CASRQMLEQYF

clone size: NA
V gene: TRBV6-6
D gene: TRBD2
J gene: TRBJ2-3
CDR3 DNA: TGTGCCAGCGGGAGGGGTAGCACAGATACGCAGTATTTT
CDR3 protein: CASGRGSTDTQYF

clone size: NA
V gene: TRBV6-1
D gene: NA
J gene: TRBJ1-2
CDR3 DNA: TGTGCCAGCAGTGAAGCTTCTACCTATGGCTACACCTTC
CDR3 protein: CASSEASTYGYTF

clone size: NA
V gene: TRBV27
D gene: TRBD2
J gene: TRBJ2-7
CDR3 DNA: TGTGCCAGCAGACCGGGACTAGCGGGGGACGAGCAGTACTTC
CDR3 protein: CASRPGLAGDEQYF

clone size: few
V gene: TRBV2
D gene: TRBD2
J gene: TRBJ2-2
CDR3 DNA: TGTGCCAGCAGCCCACTAGCGGGGCAGACCGGGGAGCTGTTTTTT
CDR3 protein: CASSPLAGQTGELFF

clone size: NA
V gene: TRBV3-1/TRBV3-2
D gene: TRBD2
J gene: TRBJ2-3
CDR3 DNA: TGTGCCAGCAGCCATAGGACTAGGGGAAACACAGATACGCAGTATTTT
CDR3 protein: CASSHRTRGNTDTQYF

clone size: NA
V gene: TRBV6-6
D gene: TRBD2
J gene: TRBJ2-2
CDR3 DNA: TGTGCCAGCAGTTACAGGCGGACTAGCGGTCGGGGGGAGCTGTTTTTT
CDR3 protein: CASSYRRTSGRGELFF

clone size: NA
V gene: TRBV7-9
D gene: NA
J gene: TRBJ1-3
CDR3 DNA: TGTGCCAGCAGCGCGGGGAACTCTGGAAACACCATATATTTT
CDR3 protein: CASSAGNSGNTIYF

clone size: NA
V gene: TRBV27
D gene: TRBD1
J gene: TRBJ2-7
CDR3 DNA: TGTGCCAGCAGTCGGGACAGGGGCTACGAGCAGTACTTC
CDR3 protein: CASSRDRGYEQYF

clone size: NA
V gene: TRBV23-1
D gene: TRBD1
J gene: TRBJ1-4
CDR3 DNA: TGCGCCCCCGGGACAGGGACTAATGAAAAACTGTTTTTT
CDR3 protein: CAPGTGTNEKLFF

clone size: NA
V gene: TRBV7-2
D gene: TRBD1
J gene: TRBJ1-1
CDR3 DNA: TGTGCCAGCAGTCACAGGGGGTTGAACACTGAAGCTTTCTTT
CDR3 protein: CASSHRGLNTEAFF